The clone carrying this T cell receptor beta chain was picked up many times. As yet, its antigen is unknown. The read gets to within 3 residues of the CDR3 end, and the germline J gene fills in the rest. The data belong to a study of T cell clonality in common variable immunodeficiency. The method was immunoSEQ multiplex PCR; TCRdb's version includes in-frame clones alone and lacks a portion of them. The specimen has about 52,000 clones, none found just once. CDR1 is LNHDA, CDR2 SQIVND, per germline (reference sequence). The J segment lost 4 bases and the V segment lost 8 bases, leaving 5 bases of the junction unmatched. The CDR3 is made up of 13 amino acids. Study outcomes and limitations: Compared with controls, CVID subjects had fewer shared TCRbeta clones. Fewer deletions and N-nucleotide insertions were reportedly seen in common variable immunodeficiency TCR beta sequences.

The sequenced material came from peripheral blood mononuclear cells. This receptor was identified in a person aged 18 to 75 in good health. The chain couples TRBV19 to TRBJ1-5; TRBD1 matches at 7 bases. CDR3 residues: CASVQGWNQPQHF. The CDR3 bases that were read are TGTGCCAGTGTACAGGGGTGGAATCAGCCC.